The subject of this entry is one T cell receptor beta chain. The table came from immunoSEQ multiplex PCR; TCRdb's copy has only in-frame clones and leaves some out. This repertoire shows some 2.1 million clones, about 95% found once; its top ten account for about 0.13%. Germline assignment: CDR1 GTSNPN and CDR2 SVGIG (reference sequence). Germline trimming cut 8 bases from V and 4 bases from J; bases unmatched to any gene: 10. The CDR3 totals 13 residues. This record comes from a study of shared clonotypes between healthy human individuals. Material for sequencing was naive CD4+ T cells sorted from blood. Indicated subset: CD45RA+ positively selected. V is TRBV30 and J is TRBJ1-1; 7 bases line up with TRBD1. The clonotype was recovered from a man aged 18 to 30 in good health. The CDR3 loop is CASSATGSTEAFF. CDR3 in DNA: TGTGCCAGTAGCGCGACAGGGAGCACTGAAGCTTTCTTT. The full variable domain, rest sourced from reference TRBV30 and TRBJ1-1, is SQTIHQWPATLVQPVGSPLSLECTVEGTSNPNLYWYRQAAGRGLQLLFYSVGIGQISSEVPQNLSASRPQDRQFILSSKKLLLSDSGFYLCASSATGSTEAFFGQGTRLTVV.